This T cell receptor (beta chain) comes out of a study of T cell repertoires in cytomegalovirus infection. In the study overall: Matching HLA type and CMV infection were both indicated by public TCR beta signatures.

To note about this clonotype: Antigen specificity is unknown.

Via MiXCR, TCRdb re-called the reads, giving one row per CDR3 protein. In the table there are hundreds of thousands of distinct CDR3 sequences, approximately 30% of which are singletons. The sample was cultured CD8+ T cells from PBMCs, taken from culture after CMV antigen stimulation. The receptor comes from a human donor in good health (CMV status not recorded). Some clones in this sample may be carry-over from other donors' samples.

CDR3 nucleotides: TGTGCCACCACGACAGGGAATGGAGATACGCAGTATTTT. It yields the protein CATTTGNGDTQYF. The chain carries TRBV15 and TRBJ2-3; 7 positions match TRBD1. CDR3 length: 13 residues. Trimming took 7 bases from V and 5 from J; bases not matched to a gene: 6. CDR1 is LNHNV and CDR2 is YYDKDF in the germline V gene (reference sequence).